Sequencing of this T cell receptor (beta chain) was carried out in a study of PD-1 blockade in classical Hodgkin lymphoma (dated by TCRdb to the early 2020s). Regarding the research as a whole: Nivolumab dosing was 3 mg/kg intravenously every 2 weeks, continuing until either disease progression or unacceptable toxicity. The study used TCR beta sequencing and CyTOF to define a peripheral blood immune signature of response to PD-1 blockade in classical Hodgkin lymphoma. The paper's findings and limits, for the study overall: Diversity was lower in patients who began nivolumab less than 1 year after ASCT, so these patients were left out of later analyses to avoid confounding by immune reconstitution. Only a single clinical trial cohort was studied, and what caused the repertoire differences, possibly disease activity or prior therapy, remained undefined. Trial patients with a complete response had baseline diversity similar to that of newly diagnosed patients, while partial responders and progressors had significantly lower diversity. CD4+ but not CD8+ TCR diversity rose significantly by C4D1 (p=0.0027 vs p=0.16), most apparent in complete responders (p=0.02). Baseline TCR diversity was reported to be lower in newly diagnosed patients than in healthy donors and to be lower still in relapsed/refractory patients.

The Qiagen DNeasy kit was used to extract genomic DNA from unsorted PBMCs and from the negatively selected CD4+ and CD8+ fractions. Amplification of TCR beta CDR3 regions was done by immunoSEQ multiplex PCR with primers that anneal to V and J segments. A synthetic immune receptor repertoire was used to minimize amplification bias, and any remaining bias was removed computationally after sequencing. The authors' pipeline ran thus. Repertoire diversity was quantified as the Shannon entropy index using custom Python scripts. Unsorted, CD4+ and CD8+ repertoires were analyzed separately, except for combined analyses in which CD4+ and CD8+ sequences were merged in silico. A clone was considered expanded if an increase in frequency of at least 2-fold after treatment relative to C1D1 was found, and a pseudocount of 0.5 was applied to clones undetected at baseline. Singleton clones were defined as clones with 0 or 1 copy at C1D1, and non-singleton clones were defined as clones with 2 or more copies. Clones expanded in unsorted samples were labelled as CD4+, CD8+ or unknown by matching protein sequences in sorted samples from the same patient. Wilcoxon tests on paired samples were used to test changes in diversity from C1D1 to C4D1. The clones in this table, taken by TCRdb from immuneACCESS, are in-frame only. Not every clone is retained; where verified, under half of the shortfall comes from an unresolved V gene, and the cause of the rest is unknown. V and J calls and clone size are copied from that table; D and trimming were computed from the DNA. This sample holds 20,000 to 30,000 clones; about 86% were observed only once. 6.2% of the sample rests with the top ten.

The meaning of the sample's time point label: cycle 4 day 1 (C4D1), after 6 weeks of nivolumab. Relapse after autologous stem cell transplantation had occurred in all trial patients, and cohorts A, B and C were distinguished by prior brentuximab vedotin exposure. A total of about 51 patients with relapsed/refractory classical Hodgkin lymphoma made up the trial cohort, and each patient's best overall response was complete response, partial response or progressive disease. Trial patients were treated with single-agent nivolumab in the multi-cohort phase II CheckMate 205 trial. An independent review committee assessed best overall response using the 2007 International Working Group response criteria. Trial PBMCs were collected immediately before nivolumab initiation (C1D1) and during therapy at cycle 2 day 1 and cycle 4 day 1. Peripheral blood was collected in 8 mL Vacutainer Cell Preparation Tubes, from which PBMCs were isolated by centrifugation and then cryopreserved.

V loses 0 bases, J loses 1 base, and the germline ends lie 4 bases apart. The germline V gene (reference sequence) specifies SEHNR as CDR1 and FQNEAQ as CDR2. Measured from the cysteine to the phenylalanine, the CDR3 is 14 residues long. Left in the record is the CDR3 DNA by itself, 42 bases read in frame from the first base. Regarding this clone: The target of this receptor is not known. No qualities accompany the bases; no much larger clone lies one base away.

The V gene is TRBV7-9 and the J gene is TRBJ2-1; the D segment cannot be called with confidence. Sequenced here: peripheral blood mononuclear cells (PBMCs), sampled before the fourth cycle of nivolumab. This clonotype was sampled from a human donor with classical Hodgkin lymphoma. The DNA is TGTGCCAGCAGCTTAGCGGCTTCCTACAATGAGCAGTTCTTC. It translates as CASSLAASYNEQFF.